These T cell receptor beta chains were read from a single sample in a study of blood T cell repertoires in COVID-19. Here immunoSEQ multiplex PCR was the method, and the copy in TCRdb shows in-frame clones only, minus some. The sample carries some 130,000 clones, around 80% recorded once. Sequencing was performed on peripheral blood. These receptors were collected from a woman older than 75 with acute or convalescent COVID-19. Both conserved end residues are part of each CDR3. D genes are given only for firm matches. Clone size appears in some rows only: once, few, many, or a class for an expanded clone.

TRBD2 . TRBJ2-2 TRBV27 TGTGCCAGCAGTCTCCGACTAGCGGCTACCGGGGAGCTGTTTTTT CASSLRLAATGELFF
TRBD1 . TRBJ1-2 TRBV3-1/TRBV3-2 TGTGCCAGCAGCCAAGGGACAGGTAACTATGGCTACACCTTC CASSQGTGNYGYTF
. . TRBJ1-1 TRBV2 TGTGCCAGCAGTGTGGGAGGGGTAGTGAACACTGAAGCTTTCTTT CASSVGGVVNTEAFF
. . TRBJ2-7 TRBV18 TGTGCCAGCTCACCGCGTAATACAGGCACCTACGAGCAGTACTTC CASSPRNTGTYEQYF
TRBD2 . TRBJ2-3 TRBV29-1 TGCAGCGTTGATCAGGGAGCGGGAGCCTCAGATACGCAGTATTTT CSVDQGAGASDTQYF
. . TRBJ2-2 TRBV15 TGTGCCACCAGCAGAGATCTGGACTCAGGGGAGCTGTTTTTT CATSRDLDSGELFF
TRBD2 . TRBJ2-1 TRBV7-2 TGTGCCAGCAGCCCGACCGGGACTATGGGGAATGAGCAGTTCTTC CASSPTGTMGNEQFF
. . TRBJ1-2 TRBV6-5 TGTGCCAGCAGTTACGGGCCCCAAGGAGGCTACACCTTC CASSYGPQGGYTF
TRBD2 . TRBJ2-7 TRBV28 TGTGCCAGCAGTTTATCGTCCGGCGGGAGGGGATACGAGCAGTACTTC CASSLSSGGRGYEQYF
. . TRBJ1-5 TRBV6-6 TGTGCCAGCAGTTACTCCCGGGGAAGGGATCAGCCCCAGCATTTT CASSYSRGRDQPQHF
TRBD1 few TRBJ2-1 TRBV5-8 TGTGCCAGCAGCTCCATTCGGACAGGCCAACACAACAATGAGCAGTTCTTC CASSSIRTGQHNNEQFF
. . TRBJ2-5 TRBV18 TGTGCCAGCTCACGCCAACGCCCTCAGGGGTTGGGGGAGACCCAGTACTTC CASSRQRPQGLGETQYF
TRBD1 . TRBJ2-7 TRBV19 TGTGCCAGTAGTCTGTCCGGGACAGGATCCTACGAGCAGTACTTC CASSLSGTGSYEQYF
TRBD1 . TRBJ2-3 TRBV19 TGTGCCAGTAGCTCGGGACAGGGAATTGGAGATACGCAGTATTTT CASSSGQGIGDTQYF
. . TRBJ2-1 TRBV11-3 TGTGCCAGCAGCTTAGGAGGCAGAGGATACAATGAGCAGTTCTTC CASSLGGRGYNEQFF
TRBD1 . TRBJ1-5 TRBV6-5 TGTGCCAGCAGTATGGGACAGAATCAGCCCCAGCATTTT CASSMGQNQPQHF
. few TRBJ1-6 TRBV11-2 TGTGCCAGCAGCTTATCCTACGGAGGGGCTTCCAATTCACCCCTCCACTTT CASSLSYGGASNSPLHF
TRBD1 . TRBJ2-7 TRBV25-1 TGTGCCAGCGGAGGATCCGGGACAGGGACCTACGAGCAGTACTTC CASGGSGTGTYEQYF
TRBD2 . TRBJ2-1 TRBV19 TGTGCCAGTAGAAGTCTAGCGGTAAATGAGCAGTTCTTC CASRSLAVNEQFF
TRBD2 many TRBJ2-1 TRBV6-2/TRBV6-3 TGTGCCAGCAGCCCAGCCGGGACTAGCATCCACAATGAGCAGTTCTTC CASSPAGTSIHNEQFF
TRBD1 . TRBJ1-4 TRBV2 TGTGCCAGCAGTTCATACGGGACAGATAATGAAAAACTGTTTTTT CASSSYGTDNEKLFF
. . TRBJ2-2 TRBV7-9 TGTGCCAGCAGCAGTAGCCGGGGAACCGGGGAGCTGTTTTTT CASSSSRGTGELFF
. . TRBJ1-4 TRBV4-3 TGCGCCAGCAGCCAAGAACCATTGGGACAAGGAAAGGAAAAACTGTTTTTT CASSQEPLGQGKEKLFF
. . TRBJ1-5 TRBV3-1/TRBV3-2 TGTGCCAGCAGCCAAGATTCCGCAACTGGAGGAGTTATGGGCAATCAGCCCCAGCATTTT CASSQDSATGGVMGNQPQHF
. . TRBJ2-3 TRBV25-1 TGTGCCAGTCGGGACATTAGCACAGATACGCAGTATTTT CASRDISTDTQYF
TRBD1 . TRBJ1-5 TRBV28 TGTGCCAGCAGCCCCTTAGGGACAGGGAACAATCAGCCCCAGCATTTT CASSPLGTGNNQPQHF
TRBD2 . TRBJ2-5 TRBV18 TGTGCCAGCTCGCCGACCGTAGCGGGGTGGGAGACCCAGTACTTC CASSPTVAGWETQYF
. . TRBJ1-3 TRBV28 TGTGCCAGCAGCCGCCGTCCAGGGGCTGGAAACACCATATATTTT CASSRRPGAGNTIYF
TRBD2 . TRBJ2-2 TRBV4-3 TGCGCCAGCAGTAAGGAGGGACTAGCGGGAGGCACCGGGGAGCTGTTTTTT CASSKEGLAGGTGELFF
TRBD1 . TRBJ1-1 TRBV7-2 TGTGCCAGCAGCATCGACAGGGCCACTGAAGCTTTCTTT CASSIDRATEAFF